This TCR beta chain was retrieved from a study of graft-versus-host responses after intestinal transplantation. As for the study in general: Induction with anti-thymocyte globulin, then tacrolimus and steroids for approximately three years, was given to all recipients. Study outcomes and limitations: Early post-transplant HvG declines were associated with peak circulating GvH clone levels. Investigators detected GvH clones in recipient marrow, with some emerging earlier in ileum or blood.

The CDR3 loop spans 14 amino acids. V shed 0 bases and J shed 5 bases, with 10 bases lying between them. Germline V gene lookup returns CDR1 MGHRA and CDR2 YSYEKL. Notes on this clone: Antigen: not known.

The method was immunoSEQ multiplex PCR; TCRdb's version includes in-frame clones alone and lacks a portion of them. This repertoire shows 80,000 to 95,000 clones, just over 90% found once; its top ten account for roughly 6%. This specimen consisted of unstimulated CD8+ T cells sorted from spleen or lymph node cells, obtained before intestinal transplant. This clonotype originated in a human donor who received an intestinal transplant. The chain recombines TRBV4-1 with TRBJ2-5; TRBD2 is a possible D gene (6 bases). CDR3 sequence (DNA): TGCGCCAGCAGCCAAGAGGGGGGTCTCGAGACCCAGTACTTC. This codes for CASSQEGGLETQYF.